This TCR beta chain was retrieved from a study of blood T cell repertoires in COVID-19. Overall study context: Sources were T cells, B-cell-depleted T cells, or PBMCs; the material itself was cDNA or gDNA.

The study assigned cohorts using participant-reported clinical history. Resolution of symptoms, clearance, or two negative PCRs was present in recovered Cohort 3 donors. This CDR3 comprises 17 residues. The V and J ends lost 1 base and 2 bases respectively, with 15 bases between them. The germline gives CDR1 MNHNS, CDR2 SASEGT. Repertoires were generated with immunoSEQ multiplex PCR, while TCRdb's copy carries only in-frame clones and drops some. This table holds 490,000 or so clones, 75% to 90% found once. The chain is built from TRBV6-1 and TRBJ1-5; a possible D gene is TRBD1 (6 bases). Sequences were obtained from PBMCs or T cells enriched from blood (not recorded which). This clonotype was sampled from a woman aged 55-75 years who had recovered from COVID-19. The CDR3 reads CASSEGGRGYGNQPQHF. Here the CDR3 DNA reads TGTGCCAGCAGTGAAGGGGGCAGGGGCTACGGCAATCAGCCCCAGCATTTT.